Presented here are 4 T cell receptor beta chains from one specimen sequenced in a study of Ad26.COV2.S vaccination and SARS-CoV-2 variants. Regarding treatment: about 20 received Ad26.COV2.S at low or high dose, single or two shots; about 5 received placebo; per-sample allocation not given. Collection of the samples took place on day 63 after the first injection of vaccine or placebo. Repertoires were generated with immunoSEQ multiplex PCR, while TCRdb's copy carries only in-frame clones and drops some. The profile shows 350,000 to 450,000 clones, roughly 80% of them singletons. Sequenced here: peripheral blood, sampled in a trial of Ad26.COV2.S vaccine versus placebo. The receptors derive from a person between 18 and 60 years old who received the Ad26.COV2.S COVID-19 vaccine or a placebo.

The chain employs TRBV7-3 and TRBJ2-1; 8 nucleotides match TRBD1. With 2 bases clipped from V and 8 bases from J, the junction kept 2 bases outside the gene matches. The CDR3 spans 13 residues. Looked up from germline, CDR1 is SGHTA and CDR2 is FQGTGA. DNA for the CDR3: TGTGCCAGCAGCTTACAGGGGGCGGATGAGCAGTTCTTC. Residues: CASSLQGADEQFF.

The chain joins TRBV19 to TRBJ2-7; 7 nucleotides match TRBD1. CDR3 length equals 16 residues. J gave up 2 bases and V 1 base, and 8 bases lay outside the gene matches. CDR1 is LNHDA and CDR2 is SQIVND in the germline V gene (reference sequence). As DNA, the CDR3 is TGTGCCAGTAGTATAGCTGGGGGACAGTCACCCTACGAGCAGTACTTC. This codes for CASSIAGGQSPYEQYF.

This clone appeared a few times. The chain uses TRBV7-9 and TRBJ1-2; D is possibly TRBD1 (5 bases). This CDR3 spans 13 amino acids. CDR1 SEHNR and CDR2 FQNEAQ come from the germline V gene (reference sequence). V lost 2 bases to trimming and J lost 4 bases, with 8 bases between them. The CDR3 nucleotides read TGTGCCAGCAGCTTACAGGGACTCTATGGCTACACCTTC. It translates to CASSLQGLYGYTF.

The chain is built from TRBV7-9 and TRBJ1-2; D perhaps matches TRBD1 (5 bases). The germline V and J ends were trimmed by 6 bases and 4 bases, with 18 bases remaining between them. This CDR3 spans 15 amino acids. Germline V CDR1 and CDR2: SEHNR, FQNEAQ (reference sequence). The CDR3 bases are TGTGCCAGCAGACCTTCCGCAGGGCTACTCTATGGCTACACCTTC. Residues: CASRPSAGLLYGYTF. Variable domain in full (rest from reference TRBV7-9 and TRBJ1-2): DTGVSQNPRHKITKRGQNVTFRCDPISEHNRLYWYRQTLGQGPEFLTYFQNEAQLEKSRLLSDRFSAERPKGSFSTLEIQRTEQGDSAMYLCASRPSAGLLYGYTFGSGTRLTVV.